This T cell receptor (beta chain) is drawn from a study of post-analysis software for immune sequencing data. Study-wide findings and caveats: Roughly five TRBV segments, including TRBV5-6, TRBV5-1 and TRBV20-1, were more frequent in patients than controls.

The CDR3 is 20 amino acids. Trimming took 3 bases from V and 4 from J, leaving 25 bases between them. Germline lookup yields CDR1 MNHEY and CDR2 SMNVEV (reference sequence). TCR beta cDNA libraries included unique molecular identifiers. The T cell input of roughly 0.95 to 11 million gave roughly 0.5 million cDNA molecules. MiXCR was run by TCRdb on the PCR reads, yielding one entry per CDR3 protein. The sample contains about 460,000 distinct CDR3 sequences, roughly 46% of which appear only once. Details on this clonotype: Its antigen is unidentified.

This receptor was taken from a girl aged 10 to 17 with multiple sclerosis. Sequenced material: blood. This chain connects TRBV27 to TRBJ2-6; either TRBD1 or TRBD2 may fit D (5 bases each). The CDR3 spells CASSFGAQGLGFLGANVLTF. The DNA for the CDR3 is TGTGCCAGCAGTTTCGGGGCGCAGGGCCTAGGGTTTCTGGGGGCCAACGTCCTGACTTTC.